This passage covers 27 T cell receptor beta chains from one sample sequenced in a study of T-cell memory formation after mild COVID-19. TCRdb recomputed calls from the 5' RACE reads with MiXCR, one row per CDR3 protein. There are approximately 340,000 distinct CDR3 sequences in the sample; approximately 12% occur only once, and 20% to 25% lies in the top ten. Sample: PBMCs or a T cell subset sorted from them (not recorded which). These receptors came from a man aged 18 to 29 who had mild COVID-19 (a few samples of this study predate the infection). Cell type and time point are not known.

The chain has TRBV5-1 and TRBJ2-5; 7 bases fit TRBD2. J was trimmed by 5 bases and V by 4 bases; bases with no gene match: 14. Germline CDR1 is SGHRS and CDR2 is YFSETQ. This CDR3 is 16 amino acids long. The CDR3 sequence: CASSRSQRGVRETQYF. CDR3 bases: TGCGCCAGCAGCCGATCCCAGCGGGGCGTCCGGGAGACCCAGTACTTC.

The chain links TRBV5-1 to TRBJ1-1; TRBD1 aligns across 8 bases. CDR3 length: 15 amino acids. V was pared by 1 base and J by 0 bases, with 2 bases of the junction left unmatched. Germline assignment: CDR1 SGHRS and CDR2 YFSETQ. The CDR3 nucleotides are TGCGCCAGCAGCTTGCACAGGGGGTTGAACACTGAAGCTTTCTTT. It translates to CASSLHRGLNTEAFF.

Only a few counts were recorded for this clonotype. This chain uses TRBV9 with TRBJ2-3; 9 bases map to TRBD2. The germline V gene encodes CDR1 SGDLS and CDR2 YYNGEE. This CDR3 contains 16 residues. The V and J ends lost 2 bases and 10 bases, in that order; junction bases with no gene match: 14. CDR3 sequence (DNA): TGTGCCAGCAGCGTCGACCCTCCCCTCGTAGCGGGAGCGCAGTATTTT. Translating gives CASSVDPPLVAGAQYF.

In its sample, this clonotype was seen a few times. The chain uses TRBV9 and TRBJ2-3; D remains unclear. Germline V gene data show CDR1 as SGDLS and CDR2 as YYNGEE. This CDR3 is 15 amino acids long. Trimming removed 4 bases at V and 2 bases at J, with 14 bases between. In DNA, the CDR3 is TGTGCCAGCAGCCCACGTAACTTACACACAGATACGCAGTATTTT. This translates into CASSPRNLHTDTQYF. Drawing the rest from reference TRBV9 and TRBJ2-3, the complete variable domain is DSGVTQTPKHLITATGQRVTLRCSPRSGDLSVYWYQQSLDQGLQFLIQYYNGEERAKGNILERFSAQQFPDLHSELNLSSLELGDSALYFCASSPRNLHTDTQYFGPGTRLTVL.

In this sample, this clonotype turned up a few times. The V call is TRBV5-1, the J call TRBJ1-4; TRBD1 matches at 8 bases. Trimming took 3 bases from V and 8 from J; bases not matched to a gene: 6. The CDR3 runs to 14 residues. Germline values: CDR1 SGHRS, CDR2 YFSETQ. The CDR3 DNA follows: TGCGCCAGCAGCTCGGGACAGGTCAGGGAAAAACTGTTTTTT. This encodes CASSSGQVREKLFF. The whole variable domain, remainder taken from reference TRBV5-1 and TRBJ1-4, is KAGVTQTPRYLIKTRGQQVTLSCSPISGHRSVSWYQQTPGQGLQFLFEYFSETQRNKGNFPGRFSGRQFSNSRSEMNVSTLELGDSALYLCASSSGQVREKLFFGSGTQLSVL.

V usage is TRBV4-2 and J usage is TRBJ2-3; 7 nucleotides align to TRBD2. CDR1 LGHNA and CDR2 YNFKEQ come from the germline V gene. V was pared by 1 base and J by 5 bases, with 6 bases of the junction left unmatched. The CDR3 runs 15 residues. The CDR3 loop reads CASSQGGSREDTQYF. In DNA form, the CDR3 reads TGTGCCAGCAGCCAAGGCGGGAGCAGGGAAGATACGCAGTATTTT.

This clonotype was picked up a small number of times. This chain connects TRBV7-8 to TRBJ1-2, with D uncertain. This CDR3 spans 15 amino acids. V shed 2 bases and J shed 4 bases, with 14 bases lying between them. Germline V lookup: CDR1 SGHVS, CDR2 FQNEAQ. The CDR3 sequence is CASSLTYVGPYGYTF. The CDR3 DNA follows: TGTGCCAGCAGCTTAACCTACGTCGGGCCCTATGGCTACACCTTC.

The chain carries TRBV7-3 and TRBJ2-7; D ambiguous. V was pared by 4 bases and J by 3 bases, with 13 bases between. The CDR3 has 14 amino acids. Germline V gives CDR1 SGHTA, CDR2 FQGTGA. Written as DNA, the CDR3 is TGTGCCAGCAGCTCCCCGTACGTCGACTACGAGCAGTACTTC. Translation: CASSSPYVDYEQYF.

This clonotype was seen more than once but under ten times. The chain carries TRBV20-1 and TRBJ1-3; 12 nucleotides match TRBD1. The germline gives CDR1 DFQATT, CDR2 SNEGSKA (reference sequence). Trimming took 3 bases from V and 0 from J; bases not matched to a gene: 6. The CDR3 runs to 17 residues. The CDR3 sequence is CSASGTGGFLSGNTIYF. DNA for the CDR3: TGCAGTGCTAGTGGGACAGGGGGCTTCCTCTCTGGAAACACCATATATTTT.

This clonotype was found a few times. The CDR3 sequence: CASRKGQGINEQYF. The CDR3 DNA follows: TGCGCCAGCAGGAAGGGACAGGGGATTAACGAGCAGTACTTC. The chain carries TRBV4-1 and TRBJ2-7; 10 positions match TRBD1. Germline lookup yields CDR1 MGHRA and CDR2 YSYEKL. The CDR3 is 14 amino acids. V was pared by 6 bases and J by 5 bases, with 7 bases of the junction left unmatched.

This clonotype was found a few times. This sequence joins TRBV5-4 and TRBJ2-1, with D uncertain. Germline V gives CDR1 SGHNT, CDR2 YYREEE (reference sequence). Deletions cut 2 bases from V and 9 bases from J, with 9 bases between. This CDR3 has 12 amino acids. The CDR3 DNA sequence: TGTGCCAGCAGCTTATTCCTCCTTGAGCAGTTCTTC. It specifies CASSLFLLEQFF.

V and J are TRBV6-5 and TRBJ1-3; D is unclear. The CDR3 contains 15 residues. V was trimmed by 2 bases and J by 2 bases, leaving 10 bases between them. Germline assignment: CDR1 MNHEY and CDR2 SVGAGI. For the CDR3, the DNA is TGTGCCAGCAGTTACCGTCCGGAGCCTGGAAACACCATATATTTT. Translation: CASSYRPEPGNTIYF.

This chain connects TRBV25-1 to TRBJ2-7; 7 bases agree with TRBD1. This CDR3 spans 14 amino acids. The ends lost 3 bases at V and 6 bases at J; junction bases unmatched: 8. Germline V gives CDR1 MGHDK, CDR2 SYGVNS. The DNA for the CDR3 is TGTGCCAGCAGTGAGGGACAGCTCAGCATCGAGCAGTACTTC. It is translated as CASSEGQLSIEQYF.

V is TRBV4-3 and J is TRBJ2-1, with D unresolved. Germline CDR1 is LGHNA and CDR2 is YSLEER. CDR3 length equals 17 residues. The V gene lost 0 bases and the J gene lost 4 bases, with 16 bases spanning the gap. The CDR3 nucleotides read TGCGCCAGCAGCCAAGAATCCAGCACCTCCTATTACAATGAGCAGTTCTTC. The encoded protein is CASSQESSTSYYNEQFF.

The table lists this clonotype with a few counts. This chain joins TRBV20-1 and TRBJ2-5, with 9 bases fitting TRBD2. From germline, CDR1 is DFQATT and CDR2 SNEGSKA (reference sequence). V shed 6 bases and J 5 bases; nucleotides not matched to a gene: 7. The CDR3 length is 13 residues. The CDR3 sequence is CSATGTSLETQYF. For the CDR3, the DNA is TGCAGTGCGACCGGGACTAGCCTTGAGACCCAGTACTTC.

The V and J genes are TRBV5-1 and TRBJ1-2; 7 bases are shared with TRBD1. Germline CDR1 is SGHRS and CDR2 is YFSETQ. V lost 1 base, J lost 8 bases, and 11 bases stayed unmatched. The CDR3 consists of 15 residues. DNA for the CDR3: TGCGCCAGCAGCTTGACCCAGGCGACAGGGAAGGGCTACACCTTC. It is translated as CASSLTQATGKGYTF. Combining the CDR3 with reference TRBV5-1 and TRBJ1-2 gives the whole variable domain KAGVTQTPRYLIKTRGQQVTLSCSPISGHRSVSWYQQTPGQGLQFLFEYFSETQRNKGNFPGRFSGRQFSNSRSEMNVSTLELGDSALYLCASSLTQATGKGYTFGSGTRLTVV.

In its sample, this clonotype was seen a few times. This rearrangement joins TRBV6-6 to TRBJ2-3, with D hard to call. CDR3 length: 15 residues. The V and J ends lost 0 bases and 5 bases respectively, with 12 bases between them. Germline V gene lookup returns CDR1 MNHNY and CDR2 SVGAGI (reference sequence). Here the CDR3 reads CASSYSPAPQDTQYF. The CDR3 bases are TGTGCCAGCAGTTACTCCCCCGCCCCGCAAGATACGCAGTATTTT.

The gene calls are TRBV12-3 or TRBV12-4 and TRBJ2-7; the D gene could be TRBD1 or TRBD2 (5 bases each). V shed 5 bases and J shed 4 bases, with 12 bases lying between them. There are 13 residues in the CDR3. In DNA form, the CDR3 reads TGTGCCAGCAGTAGGGACGAAAAATACGAGCAGTACTTC. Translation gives CASSRDEKYEQYF.

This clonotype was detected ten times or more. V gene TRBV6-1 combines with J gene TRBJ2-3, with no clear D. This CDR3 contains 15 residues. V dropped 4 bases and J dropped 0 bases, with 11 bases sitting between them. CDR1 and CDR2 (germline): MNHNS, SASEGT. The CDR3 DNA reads TGTGCCAGCAGTGGGGTGACTGGGAGCACAGATACGCAGTATTTT. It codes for CASSGVTGSTDTQYF.

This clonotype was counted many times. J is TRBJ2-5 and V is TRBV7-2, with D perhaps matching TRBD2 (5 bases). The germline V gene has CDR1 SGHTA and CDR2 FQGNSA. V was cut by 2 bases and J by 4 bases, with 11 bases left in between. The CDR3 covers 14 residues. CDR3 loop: CASSLPGFRETQYF. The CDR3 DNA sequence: TGTGCCAGCAGCTTACCGGGGTTTCGAGAGACCCAGTACTTC.

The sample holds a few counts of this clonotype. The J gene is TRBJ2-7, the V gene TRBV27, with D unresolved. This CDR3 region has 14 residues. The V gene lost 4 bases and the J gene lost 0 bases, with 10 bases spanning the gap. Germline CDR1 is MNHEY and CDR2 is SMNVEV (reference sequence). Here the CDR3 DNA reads TGTGCCAGCAGTTCTAGGATTTTCTCCTACGAGCAGTACTTC. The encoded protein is CASSSRIFSYEQYF.

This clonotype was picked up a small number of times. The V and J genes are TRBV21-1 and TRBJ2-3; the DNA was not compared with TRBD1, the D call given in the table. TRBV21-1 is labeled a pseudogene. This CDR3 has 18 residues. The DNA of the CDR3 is TGTGCCAGCAGCAAAGCACCAGACAGGGGAACTAGCACAGATACGCAGTATTTT. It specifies CASSKAPDRGTSTDTQYF.

CDR3 DNA sequence: TGTGCCAGCAGTTCAATGGGTGGTTTCTCGTACACTGAAGCTTTCTTT. Translation gives CASSSMGGFSYTEAFF. This chain links TRBV27 with TRBJ1-1; D unclear. CDR1 is MNHEY and CDR2 is SMNVEV in the germline V gene (reference sequence). The V end was cut by 4 bases, the J end by 3 bases, with 18 bases between. The CDR3 covers 16 residues.

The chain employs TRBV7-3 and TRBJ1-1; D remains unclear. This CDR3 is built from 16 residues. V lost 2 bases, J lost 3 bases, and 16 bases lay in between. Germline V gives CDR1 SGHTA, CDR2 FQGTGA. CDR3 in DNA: TGTGCCAGCAGCTTAGAAGGCCCGGGTAGCTACACTGAAGCTTTCTTT. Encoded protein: CASSLEGPGSYTEAFF. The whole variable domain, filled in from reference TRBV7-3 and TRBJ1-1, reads GAGVSQTPSNKVTEKGKYVELRCDPISGHTALYWYRQSLGQGPEFLIYFQGTGAADDSGLPNDRFFAVRPEGSVSTLKIQRTERGDSAVYLCASSLEGPGSYTEAFFGQGTRLTVV.

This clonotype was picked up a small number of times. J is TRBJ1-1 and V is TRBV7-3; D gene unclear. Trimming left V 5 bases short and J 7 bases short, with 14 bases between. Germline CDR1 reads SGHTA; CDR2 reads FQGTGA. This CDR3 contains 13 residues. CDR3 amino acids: CASSPGWGIEAFF. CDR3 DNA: TGTGCCAGCAGCCCTGGGTGGGGTATTGAAGCTTTCTTT. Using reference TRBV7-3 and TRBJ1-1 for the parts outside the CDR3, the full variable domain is GAGVSQTPSNKVTEKGKYVELRCDPISGHTALYWYRQSLGQGPEFLIYFQGTGAADDSGLPNDRFFAVRPEGSVSTLKIQRTERGDSAVYLCASSPGWGIEAFFGQGTRLTVV.

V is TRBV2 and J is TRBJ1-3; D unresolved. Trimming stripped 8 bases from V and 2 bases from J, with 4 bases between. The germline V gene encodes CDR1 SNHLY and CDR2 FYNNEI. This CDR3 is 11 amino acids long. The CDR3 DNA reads TGTGCCAGCCGAGCTGGAAACACCATATATTTT. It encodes CASRAGNTIYF.

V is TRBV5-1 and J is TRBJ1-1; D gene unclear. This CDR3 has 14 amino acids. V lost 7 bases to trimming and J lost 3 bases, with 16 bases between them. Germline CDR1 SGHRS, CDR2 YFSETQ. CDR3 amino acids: CASLSSVGDTEAFF. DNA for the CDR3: TGCGCCAGCCTCTCCTCAGTGGGCGACACTGAAGCTTTCTTT.